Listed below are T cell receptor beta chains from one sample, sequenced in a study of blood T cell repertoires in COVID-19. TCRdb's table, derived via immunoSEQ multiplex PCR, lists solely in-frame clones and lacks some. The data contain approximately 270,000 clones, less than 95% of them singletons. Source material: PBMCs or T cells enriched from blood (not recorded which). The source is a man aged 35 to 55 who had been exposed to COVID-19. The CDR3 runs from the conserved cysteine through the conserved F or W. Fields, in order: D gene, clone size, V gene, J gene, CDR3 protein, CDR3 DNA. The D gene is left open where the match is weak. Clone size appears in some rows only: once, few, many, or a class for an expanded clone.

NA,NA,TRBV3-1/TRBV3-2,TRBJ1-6,CASSRSPGDRSPLHF,TGTGCCAGCAGCCGATCCCCAGGGGATCGATCACCCCTCCACTTT
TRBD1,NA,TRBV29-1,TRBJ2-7,CSVSQGVKSNEQYF,TGCAGCGTGTCACAGGGGGTCAAGTCGAACGAGCAGTACTTC
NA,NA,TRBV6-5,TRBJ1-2,CASASINSFFYGYTF,TGTGCCAGCGCATCTATCAATTCTTTCTTTTATGGCTACACCTTC
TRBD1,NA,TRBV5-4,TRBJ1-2,CASSEGQLGYGYTF,TGTGCCAGCAGCGAGGGACAGTTGGGCTATGGCTACACCTTC
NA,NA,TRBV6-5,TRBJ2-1,CASSYTAGNVEQFF,TGTGCCAGCAGTTACACGGCAGGGAACGTTGAGCAGTTCTTC
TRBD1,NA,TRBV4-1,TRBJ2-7,CASSQDLGQGAYEQYF,TGCGCCAGCAGCCAAGATTTAGGACAGGGAGCCTACGAGCAGTACTTC
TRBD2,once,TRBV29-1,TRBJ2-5,CSVVRAGTSGQETQYF,TGCAGCGTTGTTCGAGCCGGGACTAGCGGCCAAGAGACCCAGTACTTC
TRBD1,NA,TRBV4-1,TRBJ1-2,CASSQDRGTGYWNTF,TGCGCCAGCAGCCAAGATCGGGGGACAGGGTACTGGAACACCTTC
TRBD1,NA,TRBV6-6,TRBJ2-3,CASSYRGPTDTQYF,TGTGCCAGCAGTTACAGGGGGCCCACAGATACGCAGTATTTT
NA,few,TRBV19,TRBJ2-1,CASIPPGGNYNEQFF,TGTGCCAGTATCCCCCCCGGCGGGAACTACAATGAGCAGTTCTTC
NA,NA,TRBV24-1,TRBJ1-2,CATSDGRGKGFYGYTF,TGTGCCACCAGTGATGGCCGGGGGAAGGGGTTCTATGGCTACACCTTC
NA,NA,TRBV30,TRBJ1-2,CAWSVAGLNYGYTF,TGTGCCTGGAGTGTTGCAGGCTTGAACTATGGCTACACCTTC
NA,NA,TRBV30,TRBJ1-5,CAWNGGIGQPQHF,TGTGCCTGGAACGGGGGAATTGGTCAGCCCCAGCATTTT
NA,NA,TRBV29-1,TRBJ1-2,CSVATGRNYGYTF,TGCAGCGTTGCGACAGGCAGAAACTATGGCTACACCTTC
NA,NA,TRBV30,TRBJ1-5,CAWSFRTNQPQHF,TGTGCCTGGAGTTTCAGAACCAATCAGCCCCAGCATTTT
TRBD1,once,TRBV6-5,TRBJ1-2,CASSPRGQDYGYTF,TGTGCCAGCAGTCCCAGAGGACAGGACTATGGCTACACCTTC
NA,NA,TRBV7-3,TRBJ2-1,CASSLMTGEQFF,TGTGCCAGCAGCCTAATGACAGGTGAGCAGTTCTTC
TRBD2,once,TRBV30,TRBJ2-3,CAWSVGLAGEFTDTQYF,TGTGCCTGGAGTGTAGGACTAGCGGGGGAGTTCACAGATACGCAGTATTTT
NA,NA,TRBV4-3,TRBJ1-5,CASSQDRTSNQPQHF,TGCGCCAGCAGCCAAGATAGAACTAGCAATCAGCCCCAGCATTTT
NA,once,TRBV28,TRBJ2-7,CASRRAAGAPSYEQYF,TGTGCCAGCAGGCGCGCTGCAGGGGCGCCTTCCTACGAGCAGTACTTC
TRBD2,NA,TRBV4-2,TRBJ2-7,CASSYTSGSTYEQYF,TGTGCCAGCAGCTACACTAGCGGGAGTACATACGAGCAGTACTTC
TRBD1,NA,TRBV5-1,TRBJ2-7,CASSLPKTGSSYEQYF,TGCGCCAGCAGCTTGCCGAAGACAGGGAGCTCCTACGAGCAGTACTTC
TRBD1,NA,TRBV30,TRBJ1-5,CAWSGGTKGQGGNQPQHF,TGTGCCTGGAGCGGTGGGACTAAGGGACAGGGGGGGAATCAGCCCCAGCATTTT
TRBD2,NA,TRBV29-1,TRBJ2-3,CSAKGLAGVTQYF,TGCAGCGCAAAAGGACTAGCGGGAGTCACGCAGTATTTT
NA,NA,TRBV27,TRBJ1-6,CASSLSPGGGSPLHF,TGTGCCAGCAGTTTATCCCCCGGGGGTGGATCACCCCTCCACTTT
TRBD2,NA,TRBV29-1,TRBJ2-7,CSVFSVGAAGVTYEQYF,TGCAGCGTTTTCTCAGTGGGAGCGGCGGGGGTGACCTACGAGCAGTACTTC
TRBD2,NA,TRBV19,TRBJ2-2,CASSLAGVHTGELFF,TGTGCCAGTAGTTTAGCGGGAGTCCATACCGGGGAGCTGTTTTTT
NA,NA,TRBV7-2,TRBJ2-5,CASSLSTGLQETQYF,TGTGCCAGCAGCTTAAGCACAGGGCTCCAAGAGACCCAGTACTTC
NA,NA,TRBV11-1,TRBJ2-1,CASSAQGFYNEQFF,TGTGCCAGCAGCGCACAGGGTTTCTACAATGAGCAGTTCTTC
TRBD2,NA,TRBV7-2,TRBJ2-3,CASRRTSGGTDTQYF,TGTGCCAGCAGACGGACTAGCGGGGGCACAGATACGCAGTATTTT
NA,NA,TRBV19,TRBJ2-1,CASSGGTEYNEQFF,TGTGCCAGTAGTGGCGGGACAGAATACAATGAGCAGTTCTTC
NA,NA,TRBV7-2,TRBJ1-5,CASSLREAGFQPQHF,TGTGCCAGCAGCTTACGAGAAGCGGGGTTTCAGCCCCAGCATTTT